The 10 T cell receptor beta chains listed next were all sequenced from one sample in a study of long-term antiretroviral therapy in people with HIV. The immunoSEQ assay was v3.0, run at survey level. This table comes from immunoSEQ multiplex PCR, and its TCRdb copy is limited to in-frame clones, with some not included. The sample contains approximately 27,000 clones, 80% to 95% of which appear only once. This specimen was unsorted PBMCs, taken around 5 years after starting antiretroviral therapy. The receptor set was obtained from a woman aged 40 to 50 with HIV.

This chain uses TRBV27 with TRBJ1-1, with a weak D call TRBD1 (5 bases). V dropped 6 bases and J dropped 4 bases, with 12 bases sitting between them. Germline loops: CDR1 MNHEY, CDR2 SMNVEV (reference sequence). The CDR3 consists of 13 residues. In DNA form, the CDR3 reads TGTGCCAGCAGCGTCATGGGGGGCACTGAAGCTTTCTTT. Its translation is CASSVMGGTEAFF.

V usage is TRBV7-2 and J usage is TRBJ1-2; 9 bases fit TRBD1. The CDR3 has 14 amino acids. Germline-derived CDR1 and CDR2 are SGHTA and FQGNSA. Germline trimming cut 5 bases from V and 7 bases from J; bases unmatched to any gene: 8. CDR3: CASSVRTGERGYTF. CDR3 DNA: TGTGCCAGCAGCGTTAGGACAGGGGAACGTGGCTACACCTTC.

This clone was detected only once. This chain joins TRBV19 and TRBJ2-7, with D tentatively TRBD2 (6 bases). V gave up 3 bases and J gave up 3 bases, with 12 bases separating them. The CDR3 spans 14 residues. The V gene's germline CDR1 is LNHDA and CDR2 SQIVND (reference sequence). The CDR3 here is CASSMPGLVYEQYF. DNA for the CDR3: TGTGCCAGTAGTATGCCGGGACTTGTCTACGAGCAGTACTTC.

This chain links TRBV30 with TRBJ1-5; 11 positions agree with TRBD1. CDR1 and CDR2 (germline): GTSNPN, SVGIG (reference sequence). The CDR3 loop spans 14 amino acids. After removal of 5 bases from V and 0 bases from J, the junction contained 0 bases not matched to a gene. For the CDR3, the DNA is TGTGCCTGGGGACAGGGGGCTAGCAATCAGCCCCAGCATTTT. Encoded protein: CAWGQGASNQPQHF.

The genes are TRBV19 and TRBJ2-2; D is perhaps TRBD1 (5 bases). This CDR3 contains 15 residues. CDR1 is LNHDA, CDR2 SQIVND, per germline (reference sequence). The DNA for the CDR3 is TGTGCAGTTAGTCCTCTCGACAGACTTACCGGGGAGCTGTTTTTT. Its translation is CAVSPLDRLTGELFF.

The chain joins TRBV2 to TRBJ2-1, with 8 bases lining up with TRBD2. V was pared by 4 bases and J by 5 bases, with 10 bases of the junction left unmatched. There are 16 residues in the CDR3. Germline V gene lookup returns CDR1 SNHLY and CDR2 FYNNEI. The CDR3 coding sequence is TGTGCCAGCAGTGGAGCGGGAGTGGTGACGAACAATGAGCAGTTCTTC. Its translation is CASSGAGVVTNNEQFF.

V is TRBV2 and J is TRBJ2-7, with 16 bases fitting TRBD2. The CDR3 totals 17 residues. The J segment lost 0 bases and the V segment lost 9 bases, leaving 8 bases of the junction unmatched. The V gene's germline CDR1 is SNHLY and CDR2 FYNNEI. The CDR3 sequence: CASESGTSGRDSYEQYF. For the CDR3, the DNA is TGTGCCAGTGAGTCCGGGACTAGCGGGAGGGACTCCTACGAGCAGTACTTC. Full variable domain (rest looked up from reference TRBV2 and TRBJ2-7): EPEVTQTPSHQVTQMGQEVILRCVPISNHLYFYWYRQILGQKVEFLVSFYNNEISEKSEIFDDQFSVERPDGSNFTLKIRSTKLEDSAMYFCASESGTSGRDSYEQYFGPGTRLTVT.

The V call is TRBV2, the J call TRBJ2-5, with 8 nucleotides matching TRBD1. With V trimmed by 5 bases and J by 5 bases, 10 bases remained unmatched. Germline V gene sequence: CDR1 SNHLY, CDR2 FYNNEI. The CDR3 covers 15 residues. The CDR3 region is CASSSSDRARETQYF. CDR3 coding DNA: TGTGCCAGCAGTTCCTCGGACAGGGCGAGGGAGACCCAGTACTTC.

This chain links TRBV2 with TRBJ1-5; TRBD1 might be the D (6 bases). The CDR3 is 14 amino acids. Germline values: CDR1 SNHLY, CDR2 FYNNEI. Between the trimmed V and J ends, which lost 7 bases and 6 bases, there was a span of 16 bases. The CDR3 reads CASTKQGLGQPQHF. For the CDR3, the DNA is TGTGCCAGCACCAAACAGGGATTGGGTCAGCCCCAGCATTTT. Complete variable domain (other parts from reference TRBV2 and TRBJ1-5): EPEVTQTPSHQVTQMGQEVILRCVPISNHLYFYWYRQILGQKVEFLVSFYNNEISEKSEIFDDQFSVERPDGSNFTLKIRSTKLEDSAMYFCASTKQGLGQPQHFGDGTRLSIL.

This clone was counted once. V and J are TRBV29-1 and TRBJ2-3; a possible D gene is TRBD2 (6 bases). Germline V gene lookup returns CDR1 SQVTM and CDR2 ANQGSEA. Between the trimmed V and J ends, which lost 7 bases and 4 bases, there was a span of 18 bases. CDR3 size: 14 residues. CDR3 residues: CSATPGVASDTQYF. CDR3 in DNA: TGCAGCGCAACCCCGGGGGTCGCATCAGATACGCAGTATTTT.